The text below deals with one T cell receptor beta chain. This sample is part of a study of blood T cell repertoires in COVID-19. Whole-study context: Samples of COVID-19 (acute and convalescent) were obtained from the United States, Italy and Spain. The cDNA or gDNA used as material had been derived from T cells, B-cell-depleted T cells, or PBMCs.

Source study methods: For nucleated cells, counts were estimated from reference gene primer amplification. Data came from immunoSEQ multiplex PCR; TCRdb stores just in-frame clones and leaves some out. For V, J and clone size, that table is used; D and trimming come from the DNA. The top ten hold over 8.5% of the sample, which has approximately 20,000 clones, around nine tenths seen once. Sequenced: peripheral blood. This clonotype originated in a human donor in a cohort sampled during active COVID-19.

CDR3: CASTESNQPQHF. CDR3 sequence (DNA): TGTGCCAGCACCGAGAGCAATCAGCCCCAGCATTTT. The chain carries TRBV2 and TRBJ1-5; D remains ambiguous. CDR1 and CDR2 (germline): SNHLY, FYNNEI. Trimming cost V 7 bases and J 1 base, with 5 bases left between them. The CDR3 consists of 12 residues.